The T cell receptor (beta chain) described here comes from a study of blood T cell repertoires in COVID-19. Using immunoSEQ multiplex PCR, the repertoire was profiled, and TCRdb retains in-frame clones only, with some absent. This sample has almost 400,000 clones, with over 85% found just once. The germline V gene encodes CDR1 LNHDA and CDR2 SQIVND (reference sequence). The CDR3 covers 15 residues. Trimming shortened V by 3 bases and J by 5 bases, and 13 bases separated the two germline ends. This rearrangement joins TRBV19 to TRBJ2-2, with D maybe TRBD1 (5 bases). Sequenced input: PBMCs or T cells enriched from blood (not recorded which). The sequence derives from a woman aged 30 to 39 who had recovered from COVID-19. CDR3 in DNA: TGTGCCAGTAGTATCCAAGGGGCCATTACCGGGGAGCTGTTTTTT. Translated: CASSIQGAITGELFF.